This TCR beta chain was found in a study of cytomegalovirus exposure and HLA in healthy donors. Study-wide results and caveats: Productive status was seen about 87% or about 30% of the time for most TCR beta V segments in an earlier analysis.

Donors in the study were healthy people who gave bone marrow. Primers: 60 Vbeta forward and 13 Jbeta reverse. Here immunoSEQ multiplex PCR was the method, and the copy in TCRdb shows in-frame clones only, minus some. The table includes under 150,000 clones, roughly 84% detected once. As to this clone: Antigen specificity is unknown.

This CDR3 is 11 amino acids long. The chain combines TRBV21-1 with TRBJ1-4; TRBD1 reflects the table's D call only, with no check against the DNA. TRBV21-1 is shown as a pseudogene. This clonotype was sampled from a boy between 5 and 17 years old in good health and CMV-seronegative. Sequenced material: PBMCs. The CDR3: CASSRGEKLFF. The CDR3, as DNA: TGTGCCAGCAGCAGGGGCGAAAAACTGTTTTTT.